This T cell receptor beta chain was sequenced during a study of blood T cell repertoires in COVID-19. This CDR3 comprises 12 residues. Per the germline V gene, CDR1 is SQVTM and CDR2 is ANQGSEA. With 6 bases clipped from V and 6 bases from J, the junction kept 3 bases outside the gene matches. Using immunoSEQ multiplex PCR, the repertoire was profiled, and TCRdb retains in-frame clones only, with some absent. The table lists a few hundred thousand clones, more than 75% of them singletons, with 4% to 5% in the top ten. This clonotype originated in a man aged 25-40 years who had recovered from COVID-19. Sequencing input: PBMCs or T cells enriched from blood (not recorded which). The chain has TRBV29-1 and TRBJ2-3; the match to TRBD1 covers 10 bases. CDR3 in amino acids: CSVGTGEDTQYF. DNA for the CDR3: TGCAGCGTCGGGACAGGGGAGGATACGCAGTATTTT.